The 13 T cell receptor beta chains in this list originate from one sample, sequenced in a study of blood T cells in healthy people across ages. Through a sample-barcoded 5' primer and a J-beta primer mix, a second PCR was run for roughly 6 to 11 cycles. TCRdb reprocessed the 5' RACE reads via MiXCR and lists one record per CDR3 protein. Of about 2 million distinct CDR3 sequences detected, 40% to 55% appear once; the ten largest clones hold approximately 2.1%. The sample comprised blood. The source of these receptors is a woman aged 35 to 49 in good health.

This clonotype was counted a single time. Relative to the germline gene, one junction end is altered; a read error may explain this. V usage is TRBV7-3 and J usage is TRBJ2-1, with 10 bases matching TRBD2. This CDR3 has 14 amino acids. CDR1 SGHTA and CDR2 FQGTGA come from the germline V gene. DNA of the CDR3: TGTACCAGCAGCAGCCCAGCGGGGGGGGATGAGCAGTTCTTC. Its translation is CTSSSPAGGDEQFF.

In its sample, this clonotype was seen once. This rearrangement joins TRBV12-5 to TRBJ2-1; tentatively, D is TRBD2 (7 bases). Germline V lookup: CDR1 LGHNT, CDR2 FRNRAP. V was trimmed by 7 bases and J by 0 bases, leaving 16 bases between them. CDR3 size: 16 residues. This CDR3 reads CASAAWGGASYNEQFF. In DNA form, the CDR3 reads TGTGCTAGTGCCGCGTGGGGGGGGGCCTCCTACAATGAGCAGTTCTTC.

The rearrangement uses TRBV3-1 and TRBJ1-2; no definite D call. Germline CDR1 and CDR2: LGHDT and YNNKEL (reference sequence). This CDR3 is 14 amino acids long. With 0 bases removed from V and 8 bases from J, the gap between germline ends came to 13 bases. This CDR3 reads CASSQDGWAGGYTF. CDR3 bases: TGTGCCAGCAGCCAAGATGGCTGGGCGGGGGGCTACACCTTC.

This clonotype was found a few times. The V call is TRBV7-2, the J call TRBJ1-6, with TRBD1 identical over 7 bases. CDR1 and CDR2 (germline): SGHTA, FQGNSA. V shed 0 bases and J 10 bases; nucleotides not matched to a gene: 6. CDR3 length equals 15 residues. The CDR3 bases are TGTGCCAGCAGCTTAGCCACAGGGGTCCGGTCACCCCTCCACTTT. It yields the protein CASSLATGVRSPLHF.

This clonotype was found a few times. This rearrangement joins TRBV6-2 or TRBV6-3 to TRBJ2-3; D call uncertain. CDR1 and CDR2 (germline): MNHEY, SVGEGT. This CDR3 has 11 residues. V lost 5 bases and J 7 bases, leaving 7 bases between the germline ends. CDR3 bases: TGTGCCAGCAGTGACGGTTATACGCAGTATTTT. It codes for CASSDGYTQYF.

The chain employs TRBV9 and TRBJ2-1, with D tentatively TRBD1 or TRBD2 (5 bases each). Germline V CDR1 and CDR2: SGDLS, YYNGEE. The CDR3 sequence is 20 residues long. Trimming removed 0 bases at V and 6 bases at J, with 28 bases between. The CDR3 DNA sequence: TGTGCCAGCAGCGTAGAAAGGGGCTCGAGGGCTAGCACGATTGCCAATGAGCAGTTCTTC. It is translated as CASSVERGSRASTIANEQFF.

The rearrangement uses TRBV7-2 and TRBJ1-4, with 9 bases fitting TRBD1. CDR1 and CDR2 (germline): SGHTA, FQGNSA. The CDR3 is 17 amino acids. V lost 5 bases and J lost 5; bases outside the gene matches: 12. The CDR3 sequence: CASSPRLDRGLNEKLFF. The DNA of the CDR3 is TGTGCCAGCAGCCCGAGATTGGACAGGGGTTTAAATGAAAAACTGTTTTTT. Full variable domain (remainder filled in from reference TRBV7-2 and TRBJ1-4): GAGVSQSPSNKVTEKGKDVELRCDPISGHTALYWYRQSLGQGLEFLIYFQGNSAPDKSGLPSDRFSAERTGGSVSTLTIQRTQQEDSAVYLCASSPRLDRGLNEKLFFGSGTQLSVL.

This chain joins TRBV11-2 and TRBJ1-4; weak D call: TRBD1 (6 bases). Germline assignment: CDR1 SGHAT and CDR2 FQNNGV. Trimming removed 6 bases from V and 7 bases from J, with 15 bases in between. The CDR3 has 14 residues. CDR3 sequence reads: CASRPGDGREKLFF. The CDR3 DNA reads as TGTGCCAGCAGGCCAGGGGACGGTCGTGAAAAACTGTTTTTT.

Many counts were recorded for this clonotype. The chain uses TRBV15 and TRBJ2-7; D not certain. Trimming shortened V by 0 bases and J by 4 bases, and 4 bases separated the two germline ends. The CDR3 consists of 12 residues. Per germline, CDR1 LNHNV and CDR2 YYDKDF (reference sequence). CDR3 nucleotides: TGTGCCACCAGCAGAGAAGGTTACGAGCAGTACTTC. This translates into CATSREGYEQYF.

This chain links TRBV20-1 with TRBJ2-1; D is perhaps TRBD2 (7 bases). Per germline, CDR1 DFQATT and CDR2 SNEGSKA (reference sequence). This CDR3 has 15 amino acids. V was trimmed by 7 bases and J by 6 bases, leaving 22 bases between them. CDR3 nucleotides: TGCAGTGAATCGGCCGGAACCGGGGGGCCCAATGAGCAGTTCTTC. It yields the protein CSESAGTGGPNEQFF.

The chain recombines TRBV7-2 with TRBJ1-4; D is perhaps TRBD1 (5 bases). The germline gives CDR1 SGHTA, CDR2 FQGNSA. The CDR3 is 15 amino acids. Trimming left V 1 base short and J 5 bases short, with 11 bases between. The CDR3 DNA reads TGTGCCAGCAGCTTAGAACGGGGCCCGAATGAAAAACTGTTTTTT. Translating gives CASSLERGPNEKLFF.

This clonotype was counted only a few times. V is TRBV24-1 and J is TRBJ2-1; no definite D call. This CDR3 region has 14 residues. The V gene lost 4 bases and the J gene lost 6 bases, with 12 bases spanning the gap. CDR1 is KGHDR and CDR2 is SFDVKD in the germline V gene. The DNA for the CDR3 is TGTGCCACCAGTGACCCTTCGACTGTCAATGAGCAGTTCTTC. Encoded protein: CATSDPSTVNEQFF.

Here the CDR3 DNA reads TGTGCCAGCAGTTTTCGGGACAGAGGAAACTATGGCTACACCTTC. It is translated as CASSFRDRGNYGYTF. V gene TRBV27 combines with J gene TRBJ1-2; 7 bases are a match to TRBD1. The V segment lost 3 bases and the J segment 2 bases; nucleotides outside the gene matches: 6. CDR3 length equals 15 residues. The germline CDR1 and CDR2 sequences are MNHEY and SMNVEV (reference sequence).